This is a list of T cell receptor beta chains from one sample in a study of lymphopenia after photon versus proton radiotherapy. Sequenced by immunoSEQ multiplex PCR; TCRdb stores in-frame clones only, minus some. The sample includes 25,000 to 35,000 clones, nearly 90% of them seen just once. The source material was peripheral blood, sampled from a patient treated with proton-based radiotherapy. The source of these receptors is an older woman with pancreatic cancer. Some clones in this sample may be carry-over from other donors' samples. CDR3s include the opening cysteine and the closing phenylalanine or tryptophan.

V gene | CDR3 protein
TRBV28 | CASTPGQGRPYEQYF
TRBV5-7 | CASSYGQGGYYGYTF
TRBV9 | CASSVVGMATEAFF
TRBV2 | CASSEYEETQYF
TRBV28 | CASSPFPTGTPGSGANVLTF
TRBV9 | CASSPATGGIQPQHF
TRBV7-9 | CASSPRGPDTQYF
TRBV6-6 | CASTLGDLFSYEQYF
TRBV28 | CATWDRGRGEAFF
TRBV27 | CASSHGTANTEAFF
TRBV4-2 | CASSQDLGGSYGYTF
TRBV6-6 | CASSIEARDTEAFF
TRBV5-1 | CASSLTDRGDGYTF
TRBV6-5 | CASSYTDGSYEQYF
TRBV6-1 | CASRINTEAFF
TRBV9 | CASSVAPSGREGDTQYF
TRBV11-2 | CASSLAGVDTQYF
TRBV28 | CASNSGKYNEQFF
TRBV28 | CASSPRSGYQETQYF
TRBV5-6 | CASSLANGDSGNTIYF
TRBV14 | CASTQTSSGEQFF
TRBV5-5 | CASSLGVPGSNQPQHF
TRBV11-2 | CASSFGGMTYEQYF
TRBV7-2 | CASSFLSSGRGDTQYF
TRBV7-2 | CASRGGGGEQYF
TRBV7-2 | CASSPAGQLAKNIQYF
TRBV6-5 | CASSPGETANEKLFF
TRBV19 | CASSMGQGTYNEQFF
TRBV5-4 | CASIGTGSETQYF
TRBV18 | CASSPPSGSKYEQYF
TRBV7-9 | CASSRGGDVDEQYF
TRBV19 | CASRRTSGPHNEQFF
TRBV7-2 | CASSPLAGGRYEQYF
TRBV11-2 | CASSLDFGYISYNEQFF
TRBV19 | CASSFKALNYGYTF
TRBV10-2 | CASRGAVITGELFF
TRBV28 | CASRGQGAGYTF
TRBV6-6 | CASSLGPSINTEAFF
TRBV28 | CASSTSTGISHNEQFF
TRBV15 | CATSPQNTGELFF
TRBV4-2 | CASSQDWDRSGGPDTQYF
TRBV28 | CASRPGAGNSYEQYF
TRBV7-3 | CASSPDSNNEQFF
TRBV6-1 | CASKGNQPQHF
TRBV9 | CASSASGGTGNYNEQFF
TRBV19 | CASTTGPSNQPQHF
TRBV29-1 | CSVEGLAGGPNNEQFF
TRBV19 | CASSIGADYGYTF
TRBV7-8 | CASSLAGAGGNTEAFF
TRBV7-2 | CASSLDRATEAFF
TRBV7-8 | CASSPAGVRDGYTF
TRBV29-1 | CSATDTGAQGGYTF
TRBV11-2 | CASSLRSGSGGDTQYF
TRBV19 | CASRRDMVTGELFF
TRBV29-1 | CSVERGQGPPTEAFF